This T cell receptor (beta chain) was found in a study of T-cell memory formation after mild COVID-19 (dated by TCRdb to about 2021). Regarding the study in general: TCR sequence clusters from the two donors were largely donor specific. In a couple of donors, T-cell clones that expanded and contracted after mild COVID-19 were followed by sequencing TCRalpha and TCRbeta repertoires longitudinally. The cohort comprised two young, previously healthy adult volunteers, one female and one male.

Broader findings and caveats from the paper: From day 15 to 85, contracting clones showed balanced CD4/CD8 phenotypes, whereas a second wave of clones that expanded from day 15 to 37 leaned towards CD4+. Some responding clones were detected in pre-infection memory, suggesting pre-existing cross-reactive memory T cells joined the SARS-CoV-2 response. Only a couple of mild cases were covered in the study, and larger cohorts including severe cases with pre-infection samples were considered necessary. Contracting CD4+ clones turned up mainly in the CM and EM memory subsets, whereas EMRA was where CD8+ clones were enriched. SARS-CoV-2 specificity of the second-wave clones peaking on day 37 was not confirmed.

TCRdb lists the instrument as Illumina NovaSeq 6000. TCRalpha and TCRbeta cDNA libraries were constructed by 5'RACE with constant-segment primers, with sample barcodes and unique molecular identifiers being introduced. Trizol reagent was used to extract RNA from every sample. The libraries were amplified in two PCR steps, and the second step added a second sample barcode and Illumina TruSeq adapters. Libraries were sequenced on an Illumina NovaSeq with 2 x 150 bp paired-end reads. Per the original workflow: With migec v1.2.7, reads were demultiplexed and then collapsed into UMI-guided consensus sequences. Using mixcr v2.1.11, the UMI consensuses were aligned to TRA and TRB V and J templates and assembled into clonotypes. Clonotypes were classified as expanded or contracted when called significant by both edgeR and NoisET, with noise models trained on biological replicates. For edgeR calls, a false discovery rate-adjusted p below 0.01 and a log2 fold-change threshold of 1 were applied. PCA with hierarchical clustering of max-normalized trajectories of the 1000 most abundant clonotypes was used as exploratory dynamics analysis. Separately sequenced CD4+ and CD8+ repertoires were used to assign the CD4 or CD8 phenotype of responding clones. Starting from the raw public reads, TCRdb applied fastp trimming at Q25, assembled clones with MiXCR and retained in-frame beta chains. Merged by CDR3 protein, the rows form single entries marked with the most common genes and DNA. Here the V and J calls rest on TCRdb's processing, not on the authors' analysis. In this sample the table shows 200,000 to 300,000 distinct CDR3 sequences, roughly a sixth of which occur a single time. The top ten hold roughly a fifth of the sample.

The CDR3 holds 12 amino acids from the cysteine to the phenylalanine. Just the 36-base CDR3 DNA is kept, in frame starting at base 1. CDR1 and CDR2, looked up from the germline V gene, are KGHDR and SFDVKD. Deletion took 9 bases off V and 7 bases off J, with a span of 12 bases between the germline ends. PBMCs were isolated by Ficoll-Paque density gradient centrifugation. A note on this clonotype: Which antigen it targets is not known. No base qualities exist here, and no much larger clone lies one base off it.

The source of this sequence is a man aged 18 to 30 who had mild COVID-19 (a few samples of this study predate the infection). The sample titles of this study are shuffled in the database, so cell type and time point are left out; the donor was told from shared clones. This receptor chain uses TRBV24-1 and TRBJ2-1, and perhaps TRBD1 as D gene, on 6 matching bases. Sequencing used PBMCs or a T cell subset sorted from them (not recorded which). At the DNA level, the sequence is TGTGCCACCGCCTACAGGGTGAATGAGCAGTTCTTC. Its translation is CATAYRVNEQFF.